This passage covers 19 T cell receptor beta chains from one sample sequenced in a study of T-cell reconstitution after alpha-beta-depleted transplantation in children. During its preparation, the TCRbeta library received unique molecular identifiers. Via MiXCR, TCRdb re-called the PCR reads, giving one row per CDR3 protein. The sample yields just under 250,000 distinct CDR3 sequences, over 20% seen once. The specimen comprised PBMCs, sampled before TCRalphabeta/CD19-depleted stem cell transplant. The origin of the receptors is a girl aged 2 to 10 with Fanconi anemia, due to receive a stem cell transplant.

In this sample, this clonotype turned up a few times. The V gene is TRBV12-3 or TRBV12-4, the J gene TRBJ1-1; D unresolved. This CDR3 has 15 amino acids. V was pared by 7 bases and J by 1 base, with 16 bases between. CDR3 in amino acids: CASTTGRARNTEAFF. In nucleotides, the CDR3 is TGTGCCAGCACCACTGGGAGGGCCAGGAACACTGAAGCTTTCTTT.

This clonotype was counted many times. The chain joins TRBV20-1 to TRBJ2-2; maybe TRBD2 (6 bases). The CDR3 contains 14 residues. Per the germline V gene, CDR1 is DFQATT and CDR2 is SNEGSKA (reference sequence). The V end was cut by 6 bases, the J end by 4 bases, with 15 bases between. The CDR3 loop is CSAQGGVATGELFF. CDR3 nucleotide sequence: TGCAGTGCCCAAGGCGGGGTGGCCACCGGGGAGCTGTTTTTT.

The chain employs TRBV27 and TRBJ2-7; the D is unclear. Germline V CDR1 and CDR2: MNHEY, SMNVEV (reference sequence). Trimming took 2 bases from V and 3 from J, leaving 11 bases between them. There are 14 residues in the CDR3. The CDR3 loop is CASSLVVHHYEQYF. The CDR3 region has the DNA TGTGCCAGCAGTTTAGTCGTACATCACTACGAGCAGTACTTC.

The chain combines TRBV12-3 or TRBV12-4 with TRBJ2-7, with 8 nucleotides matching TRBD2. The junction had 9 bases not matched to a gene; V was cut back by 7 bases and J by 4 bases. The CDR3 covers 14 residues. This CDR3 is CASTLAGGLYEQYF. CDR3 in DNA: TGTGCCAGCACCTTGGCGGGGGGTCTGTACGAGCAGTACTTC.

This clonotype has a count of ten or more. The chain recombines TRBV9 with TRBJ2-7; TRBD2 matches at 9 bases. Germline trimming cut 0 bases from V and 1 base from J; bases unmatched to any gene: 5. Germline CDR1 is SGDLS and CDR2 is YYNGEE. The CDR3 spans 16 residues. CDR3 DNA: TGTGCCAGCAGCGTAGCAAGCGGGGGGCCTTCCTACGAGCAGTACTTC. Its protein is CASSVASGGPSYEQYF.

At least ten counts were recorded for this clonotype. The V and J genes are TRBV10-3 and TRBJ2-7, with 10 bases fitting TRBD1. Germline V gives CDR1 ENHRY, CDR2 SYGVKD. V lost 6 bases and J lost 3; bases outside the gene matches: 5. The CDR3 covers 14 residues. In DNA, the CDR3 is TGTGCCATCAGAAAGACAGGGGGCTTCTACGAGCAGTACTTC. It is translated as CAIRKTGGFYEQYF.

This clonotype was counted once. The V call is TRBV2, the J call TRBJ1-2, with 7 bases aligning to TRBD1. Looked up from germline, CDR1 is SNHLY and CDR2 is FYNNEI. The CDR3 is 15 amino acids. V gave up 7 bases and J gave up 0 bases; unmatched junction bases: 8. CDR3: CASTRDSVTNYGYTF. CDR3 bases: TGTGCCAGCACCCGGGACAGTGTAACTAACTATGGCTACACCTTC.

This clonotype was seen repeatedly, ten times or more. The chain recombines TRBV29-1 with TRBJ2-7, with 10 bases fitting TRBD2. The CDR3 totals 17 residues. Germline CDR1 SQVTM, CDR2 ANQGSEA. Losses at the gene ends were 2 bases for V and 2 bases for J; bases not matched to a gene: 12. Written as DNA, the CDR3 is TGCAGCGTTGAATCGCCCGGACTAGCGGAGGGGGCCTACGAGCAGTACTTC. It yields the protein CSVESPGLAEGAYEQYF.

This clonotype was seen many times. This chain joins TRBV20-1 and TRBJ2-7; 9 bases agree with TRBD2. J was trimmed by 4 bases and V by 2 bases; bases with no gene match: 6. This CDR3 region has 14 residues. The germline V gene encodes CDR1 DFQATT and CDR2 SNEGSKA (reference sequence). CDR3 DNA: TGCAGTGCTAGAACACTAGCGGGTAGATACGAGCAGTACTTC. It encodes CSARTLAGRYEQYF.

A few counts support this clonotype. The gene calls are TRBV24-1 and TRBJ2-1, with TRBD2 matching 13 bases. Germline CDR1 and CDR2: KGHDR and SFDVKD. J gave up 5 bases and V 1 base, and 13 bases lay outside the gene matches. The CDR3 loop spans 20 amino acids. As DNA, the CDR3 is TGTGCCACCAGTGATTTACCAACAGGGCTCGGACTAGCGGGAGACAATGAGCAGTTCTTC. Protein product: CATSDLPTGLGLAGDNEQFF.

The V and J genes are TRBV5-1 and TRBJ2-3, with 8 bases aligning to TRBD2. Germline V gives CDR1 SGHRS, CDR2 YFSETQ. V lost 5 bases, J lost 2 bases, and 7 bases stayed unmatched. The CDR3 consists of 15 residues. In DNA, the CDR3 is TGCGCCAGCAGACGAGGCGGGAGGCCCACAGATACGCAGTATTTT. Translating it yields CASRRGGRPTDTQYF. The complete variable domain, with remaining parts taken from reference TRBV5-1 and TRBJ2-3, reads KAGVTQTPRYLIKTRGQQVTLSCSPISGHRSVSWYQQTPGQGLQFLFEYFSETQRNKGNFPGRFSGRQFSNSRSEMNVSTLELGDSALYLCASRRGGRPTDTQYFGPGTRLTVL.

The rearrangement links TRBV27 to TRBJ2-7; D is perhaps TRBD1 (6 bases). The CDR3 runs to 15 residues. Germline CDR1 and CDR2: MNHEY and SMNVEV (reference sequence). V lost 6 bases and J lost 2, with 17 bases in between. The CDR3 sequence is CASRLQWGTTYEQYF. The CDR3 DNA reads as TGTGCCAGCAGGCTACAGTGGGGGACAACCTACGAGCAGTACTTC.

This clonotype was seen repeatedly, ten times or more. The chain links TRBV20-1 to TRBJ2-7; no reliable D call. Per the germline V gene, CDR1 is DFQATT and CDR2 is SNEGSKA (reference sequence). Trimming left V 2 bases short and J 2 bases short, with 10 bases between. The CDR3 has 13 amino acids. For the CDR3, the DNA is TGCAGTGCTAGACCCGCTCGAACCTACGAGCAGTACTTC. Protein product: CSARPARTYEQYF.

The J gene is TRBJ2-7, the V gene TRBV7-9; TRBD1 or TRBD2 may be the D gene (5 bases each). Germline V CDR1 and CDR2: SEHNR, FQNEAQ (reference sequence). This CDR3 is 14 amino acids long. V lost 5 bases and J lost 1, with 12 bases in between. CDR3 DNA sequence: TGTGCCAGCAGCCCCCAGGGAGCGTCCTACGAGCAGTACTTC. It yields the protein CASSPQGASYEQYF.

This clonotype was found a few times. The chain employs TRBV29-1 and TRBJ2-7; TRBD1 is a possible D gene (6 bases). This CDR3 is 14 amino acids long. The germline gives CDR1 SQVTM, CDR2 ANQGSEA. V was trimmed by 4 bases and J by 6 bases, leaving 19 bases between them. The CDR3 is CSVARQARGSEQYF. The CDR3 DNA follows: TGCAGCGTTGCCCGACAGGCGAGGGGGAGCGAGCAGTACTTC.

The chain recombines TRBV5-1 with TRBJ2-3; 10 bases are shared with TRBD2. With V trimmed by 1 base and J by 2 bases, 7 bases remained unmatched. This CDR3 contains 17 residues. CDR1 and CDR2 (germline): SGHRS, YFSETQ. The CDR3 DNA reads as TGCGCCAGCAGCTTGAGGCTAGCGGGAGAGGACACAGATACGCAGTATTTT. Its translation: CASSLRLAGEDTDTQYF.

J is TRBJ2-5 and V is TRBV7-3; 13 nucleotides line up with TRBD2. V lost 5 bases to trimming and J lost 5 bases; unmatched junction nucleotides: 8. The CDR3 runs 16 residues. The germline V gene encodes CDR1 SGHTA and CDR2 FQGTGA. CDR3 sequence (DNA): TGTGCCAGCAGCCCCGGACTAGCGGGAGTAGATGAGACCCAGTACTTC. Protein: CASSPGLAGVDETQYF.

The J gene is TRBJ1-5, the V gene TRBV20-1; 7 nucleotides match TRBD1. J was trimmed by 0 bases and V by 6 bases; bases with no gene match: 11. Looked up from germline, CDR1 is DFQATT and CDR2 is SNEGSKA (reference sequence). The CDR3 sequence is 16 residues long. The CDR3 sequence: CSASNSGTDSNQPQHF. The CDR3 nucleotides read TGCAGTGCCTCGAATTCCGGGACAGATAGCAATCAGCCCCAGCATTTT.

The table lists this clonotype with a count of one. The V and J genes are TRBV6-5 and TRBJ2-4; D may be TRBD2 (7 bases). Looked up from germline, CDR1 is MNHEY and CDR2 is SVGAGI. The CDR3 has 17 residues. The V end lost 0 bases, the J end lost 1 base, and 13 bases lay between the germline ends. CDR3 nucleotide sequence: TGTGCCAGCAGTTACTCTGAGGGGAGGGGGGCCAAAAACATTCAGTACTTC. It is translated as CASSYSEGRGAKNIQYF.